Below, one T cell receptor beta chain is given with its context. The antigen is not known. The CDR3 contains 16 residues. Germline-derived CDR1 and CDR2 are SGHVS and FQNEAQ. The trim removed 2 bases at V and 7 bases at J, leaving 9 bases unmatched. Both 60 Vbeta primers and 13 Jbeta primers went into the PCR. Generated by immunoSEQ multiplex PCR, the TCRdb table keeps only in-frame clones and is missing some. The data hold roughly 96,000 clones, with 65% to 80% observed a single time. The sample is drawn from a study of cytomegalovirus exposure and HLA in healthy donors. Regarding the study as a whole: Earlier analysis found most TCR beta V segments productive about 90% or about 30% of the time. It was assumed in the presence/absence analyses that sequencing depth was roughly uniform across donors. In a later analysis, V- and J-gene trimming of beta chains associated with a DCLRE1C missense variant, replicated independently.

This TCR derives from a woman between 65 and 79 years old in good health and CMV-seropositive. This sequence joins TRBV7-8 and TRBJ2-1; TRBD2 matches 9 bases. The specimen was PBMCs. CDR3 residues: CASSLPAGGPGNEQFF. CDR3 nucleotide sequence: TGTGCCAGCAGCTTACCGGCGGGAGGGCCGGGGAATGAGCAGTTCTTC.